This passage covers 10 T cell receptor beta chains from one sample sequenced in a study of blood T cell repertoires in COVID-19. Sequencing used immunoSEQ multiplex PCR; TCRdb keeps in-frame clones, though not all of them. The sample comprises 120,000 or so clones, 65% to 85% of which are singletons, and about 4.5% rests with the top ten. What was sequenced was peripheral blood. The receptor source for this set is a woman in her 70s with acute or convalescent COVID-19.

This clone has just a few counts. V is TRBV7-2 and J is TRBJ1-3; D is unresolved. The CDR3 runs 13 residues. V was trimmed by 2 bases and J by 6 bases, leaving 8 bases between them. Germline CDR1 SGHTA, CDR2 FQGNSA. CDR3 DNA: TGTGCCAGCAGCTTACTTCTAGCAAACACCATATATTTT. Its translation is CASSLLLANTIYF.

This clone was observed a single time. This chain connects TRBV6-1 to TRBJ2-3; possible D gene TRBD1, 6 bases. Germline V lookup: CDR1 MNHNS, CDR2 SASEGT. Between the trimmed V and J ends, which lost 2 bases and 6 bases, there was a span of 6 bases. The length of the CDR3 is 12 residues. Here the CDR3 DNA reads TGTGCCAGCAGTGAACAGGGGGATACGCAGTATTTT. Amino acid sequence: CASSEQGDTQYF.

The J gene is TRBJ1-2, the V gene TRBV7-2; TRBD1 might be the D (6 bases). Between the trimmed V and J ends, which lost 6 bases and 6 bases, there was a span of 11 bases. The CDR3 is 12 residues long. The V gene's germline CDR1 is SGHTA and CDR2 FQGNSA. As DNA, the CDR3 is TGTGCCAGCAGTTATACAGGGCATGGCTACACCTTC. This encodes CASSYTGHGYTF.

The chain joins TRBV18 to TRBJ1-4; possibly TRBD1 for D (5 bases). The V gene's germline CDR1 is KGHSH and CDR2 LQKENI. Trimming pared 6 bases from V and 7 bases from J, leaving 15 bases between. The CDR3 totals 14 residues. This CDR3 is CASSPYSQGEKLFF. Here the CDR3 DNA reads TGTGCCAGCTCCCCGTATTCTCAGGGTGAAAAACTGTTTTTT. Full variable domain (missing parts from reference TRBV18 and TRBJ1-4): NAGVMQNPRHLVRRRGQEARLRCSPMKGHSHVYWYRQLPEEGLKFMVYLQKENIIDESGMPKERFSAEFPKEGPSILRIQQVVRGDSAAYFCASSPYSQGEKLFFGSGTQLSVL.

This sequence joins TRBV28 and TRBJ2-5; 10 bases match TRBD1. The CDR3 loop spans 14 amino acids. Germline V gives CDR1 MDHEN, CDR2 SYDVKM. V was pared by 6 bases and J by 2 bases, with 3 bases of the junction left unmatched. The CDR3 nucleotides are TGTGCCAGCAGCCCGGGACAGGGGCAAGAGACCCAGTACTTC. Translating it yields CASSPGQGQETQYF.

The chain uses TRBV7-9 and TRBJ1-4; 7 bases are shared with TRBD1. With 3 bases clipped from V and 3 bases from J, the junction kept 7 bases outside the gene matches. The CDR3 is made up of 16 amino acids. The germline gives CDR1 SEHNR, CDR2 FQNEAQ (reference sequence). CDR3 bases: TGTGCCAGCAGCTTCGATGGGACAGTGGCTAATGAAAAACTGTTTTTT. Encoded protein: CASSFDGTVANEKLFF. The full variable domain, completed using reference TRBV7-9 and TRBJ1-4, is DTGVSQNPRHKITKRGQNVTFRCDPISEHNRLYWYRQTLGQGPEFLTYFQNEAQLEKSRLLSDRFSAERPKGSFSTLEIQRTEQGDSAMYLCASSFDGTVANEKLFFGSGTQLSVL.

This chain joins TRBV2 and TRBJ2-4; TRBD1 might be the D (5 bases). The length of the CDR3 is 13 residues. Germline CDR1 is SNHLY and CDR2 is FYNNEI. Trimming removed 2 bases at V and 9 bases at J, with 11 bases between. CDR3 amino acids: CASSERAGSIQYF. CDR3 coding DNA: TGTGCCAGCAGTGAAAGGGCAGGGTCCATTCAGTACTTC.

V usage is TRBV11-3 and J usage is TRBJ2-7; D remains unclear. V lost 1 base and J 5 bases, leaving 9 bases between the germline ends. Germline V gene sequence: CDR1 SGHNT, CDR2 YENEEA. The CDR3 runs 13 residues. The CDR3 DNA reads as TGTGCCAGCAGCTTAGTGCTGGGCGACGAGCAGTACGTC. It specifies CASSLVLGDEQYV.

J is TRBJ2-6 and V is TRBV5-8; weak D call: TRBD2 (6 bases). Per germline, CDR1 SGHTS and CDR2 YDEGEE. The CDR3 extends over 17 amino acids. V was pared by 8 bases and J by 0 bases, with 18 bases between. The CDR3 here is CASGGLDSFSGANVLTF. The CDR3 coding sequence is TGTGCCAGTGGGGGACTGGATAGCTTCTCTGGGGCCAACGTCCTGACTTTC.

The chain couples TRBV25-1 to TRBJ2-7; D possibly corresponds to TRBD2 (8 bases). Between the trimmed V and J ends, which lost 2 bases and 5 bases, there was a span of 16 bases. CDR3 length: 15 amino acids. Germline V gene lookup returns CDR1 MGHDK and CDR2 SYGVNS. Here the CDR3 reads CASSETGGGRDEQYF. For the CDR3, the DNA is TGTGCCAGCAGTGAAACGGGAGGGGGCCGAGACGAGCAGTACTTC.